This T cell receptor beta chain appears in the sequencing data of a study of T cell repertoires in cytomegalovirus infection. Study summary: Evidence of both CMV infection and a matching HLA type came from public TCR beta signatures. Study results and caveats: Clonotype analysis showed dominance of the ex vivo response by HLA-C-restricted CMV-specific TCR beta clonotypes. Carriage of CMV together with the relevant HLA was identifiable through cumulative public TCR beta family frequency.

Concerning this clonotype itself: Its antigen is still unknown.

MiXCR was run by TCRdb on the reads, yielding one entry per CDR3 protein. This sample has approximately 500,000 distinct CDR3 sequences, with 15% to 20% found just once. This CDR3 has 15 residues. The trim removed 5 bases at V and 5 bases at J, leaving 11 bases unmatched. Germline CDR1 MNHGY, CDR2 SVAAGI. This chain joins TRBV6-9 and TRBJ2-5; TRBD1 matches 7 bases. The clonotype comes from a human donor in good health (CMV status not recorded). Some clones in this sample may be carry-over from other donors' samples. What was sequenced was CD8+ T cells from PBMCs. The CDR3 DNA reads as TGTGCCAGCAGTATAACAGGGGCGATGGAGGAGACCCAGTACTTC. The encoded protein is CASSITGAMEETQYF.